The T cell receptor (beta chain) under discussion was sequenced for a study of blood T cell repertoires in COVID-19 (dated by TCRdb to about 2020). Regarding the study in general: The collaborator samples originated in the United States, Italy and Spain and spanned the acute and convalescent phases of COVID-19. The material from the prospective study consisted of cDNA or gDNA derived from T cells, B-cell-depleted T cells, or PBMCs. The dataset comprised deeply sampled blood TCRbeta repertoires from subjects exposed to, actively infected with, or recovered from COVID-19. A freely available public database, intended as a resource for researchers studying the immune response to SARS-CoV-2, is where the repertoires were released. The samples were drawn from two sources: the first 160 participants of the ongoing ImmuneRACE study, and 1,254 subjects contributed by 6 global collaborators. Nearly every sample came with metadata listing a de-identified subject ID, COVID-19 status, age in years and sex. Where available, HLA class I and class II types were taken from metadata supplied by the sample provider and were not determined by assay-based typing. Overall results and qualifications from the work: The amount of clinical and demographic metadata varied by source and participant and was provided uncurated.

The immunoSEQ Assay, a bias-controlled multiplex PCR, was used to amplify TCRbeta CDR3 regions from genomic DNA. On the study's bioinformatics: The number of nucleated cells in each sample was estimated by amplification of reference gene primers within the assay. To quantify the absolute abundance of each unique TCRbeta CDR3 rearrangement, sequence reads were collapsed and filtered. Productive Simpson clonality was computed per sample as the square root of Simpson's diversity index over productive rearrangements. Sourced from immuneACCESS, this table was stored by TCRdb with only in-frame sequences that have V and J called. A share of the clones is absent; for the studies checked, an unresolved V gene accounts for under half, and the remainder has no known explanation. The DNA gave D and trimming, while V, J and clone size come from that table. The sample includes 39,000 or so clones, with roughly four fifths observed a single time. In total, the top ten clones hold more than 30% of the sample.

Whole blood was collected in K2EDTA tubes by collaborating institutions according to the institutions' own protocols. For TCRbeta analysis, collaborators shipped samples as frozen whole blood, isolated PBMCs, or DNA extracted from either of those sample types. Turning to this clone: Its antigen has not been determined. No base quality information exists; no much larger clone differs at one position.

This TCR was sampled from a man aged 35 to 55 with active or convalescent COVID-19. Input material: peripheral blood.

The bases read TGTGCCTGTATGACCAGACAGACCCTGAACACCGGGGAGCTGTTTTTT. It is translated as CACMTRQTLNTGELFF. The chain is made from TRBV30 and TRBJ2-2, with a weak D call of TRBD1 (5 bases match). The CDR3 has 16 amino acids, counting the end cysteine and phenylalanine. The DNA shown is the 48-base CDR3, in frame from base 1. For CDR1 and CDR2, the germline V gene (reference sequence) lists GTSNPN and SVGIG. V is reduced by 6 bases and J by 1 base, leaving a spacing of 18 bases between them. The reference TRBV30 and TRBJ2-2 proteins fill in what lies around the CDR3, so the full variable domain reads SQTIHQWPATLVQPVGSPLSLECTVEGTSNPNLYWYRQAAGRGLQLLFYSVGIGQISSEVPQNLSASRPQDRQFILSSKKLLLSDSGFYLCACMTRQTLNTGELFFGEGSRLTVL.